The subject of this entry is one T cell receptor beta chain. Its matching antigen is unknown. Subsets of CD8+ T cells were each sorted in triplicate at 300,000 cells apiece. The naive CD8+ gate required CD45RO-CCR7+CD27+CD95- phenotype. Germline V gene data show CDR1 as MDHEN and CDR2 as SYDVKM. CDR3 length: 15 residues. The source of the sample is a study of CXCR3-negative and CXCR3-positive naive CD8 T cells. Overall study findings and caveats: Higher TRB CDR3 hydrophobicity marked CXCR3-positive naive cells relative to CXCR3-negative naive cells. After cryopreservation, CXCR3 expression dropped partially; most assays used fresh PBMCs. CXCR3-negative and CXCR3-positive naive cells shared comparable TRBV-TRBJ usage, but memory cells did not.

Libraries were UMI-labeled 5' RACE TRB cDNA. No DNA is given; TCRdb re-called the 5' RACE reads and lists each CDR3 protein once. Listed are some 60,000 distinct CDR3 sequences; more than 0.5% falls within the top ten. The TCR sequence derives from a human donor in good health. Some clones in this sample may be carry-over from other donors' samples. This chain links TRBV28 with TRBJ1-2; there is no DNA to check the TCRdb D call of TRBD1. Input material: naive CXCR3+ CD8+ T cells from blood. Subset indicated: CD45RO-CCR7+CD27+CD95- naive CD8+ T cells expressing CXCR3 (TNR3+). CDR3 residues: CASSSQGEILYGYTF.